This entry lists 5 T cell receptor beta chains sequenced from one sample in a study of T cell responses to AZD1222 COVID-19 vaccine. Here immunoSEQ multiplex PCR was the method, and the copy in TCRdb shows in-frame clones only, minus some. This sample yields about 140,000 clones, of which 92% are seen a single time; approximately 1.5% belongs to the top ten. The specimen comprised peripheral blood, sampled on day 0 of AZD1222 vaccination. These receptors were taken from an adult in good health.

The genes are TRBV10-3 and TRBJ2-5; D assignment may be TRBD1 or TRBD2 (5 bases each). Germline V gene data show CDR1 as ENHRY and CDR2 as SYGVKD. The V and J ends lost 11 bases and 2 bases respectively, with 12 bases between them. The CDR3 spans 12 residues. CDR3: CASKGSQETQYF. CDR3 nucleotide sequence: TGTGCCTCCAAGGGGAGTCAAGAGACCCAGTACTTC.

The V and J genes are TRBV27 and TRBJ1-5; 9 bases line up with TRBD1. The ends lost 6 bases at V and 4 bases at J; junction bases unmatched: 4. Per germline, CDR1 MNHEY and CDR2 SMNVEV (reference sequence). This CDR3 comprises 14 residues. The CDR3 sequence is CASRLGQGNQPQHF. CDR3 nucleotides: TGTGCCAGCAGATTGGGACAGGGAAATCAGCCCCAGCATTTT.

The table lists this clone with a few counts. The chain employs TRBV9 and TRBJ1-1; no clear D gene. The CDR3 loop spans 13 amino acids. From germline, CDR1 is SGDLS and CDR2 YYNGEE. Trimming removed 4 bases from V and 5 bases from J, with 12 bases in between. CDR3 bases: TGTGCCAGCAGCTTGTATATGGGTACTGAAGCTTTCTTT. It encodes CASSLYMGTEAFF.

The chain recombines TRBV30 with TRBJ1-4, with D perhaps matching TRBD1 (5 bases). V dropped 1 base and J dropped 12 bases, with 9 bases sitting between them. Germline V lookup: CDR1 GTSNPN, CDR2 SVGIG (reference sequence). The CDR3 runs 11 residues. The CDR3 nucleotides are TGTGCCTGGAGTGACAGGTTCGAACTGTTTTTT. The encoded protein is CAWSDRFELFF.

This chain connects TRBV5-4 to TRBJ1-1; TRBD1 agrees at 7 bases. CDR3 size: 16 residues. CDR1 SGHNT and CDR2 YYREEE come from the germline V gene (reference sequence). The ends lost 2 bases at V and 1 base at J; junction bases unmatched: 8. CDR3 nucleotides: TGTGCCAGCAGCTTAAGTATCGACAGGGCGAACACTGAAGCTTTCTTT. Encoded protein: CASSLSIDRANTEAFF.